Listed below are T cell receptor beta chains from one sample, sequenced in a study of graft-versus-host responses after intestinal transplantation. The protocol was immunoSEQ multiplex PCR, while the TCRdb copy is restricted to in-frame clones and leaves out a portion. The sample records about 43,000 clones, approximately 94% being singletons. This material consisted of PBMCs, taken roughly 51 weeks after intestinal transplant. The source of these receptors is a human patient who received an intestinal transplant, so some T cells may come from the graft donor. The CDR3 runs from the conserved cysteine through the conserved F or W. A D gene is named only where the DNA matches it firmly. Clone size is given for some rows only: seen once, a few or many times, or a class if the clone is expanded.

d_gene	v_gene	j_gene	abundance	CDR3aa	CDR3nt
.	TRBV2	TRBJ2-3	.	CASSDGPGADTQYF	TGTGCCAGCAGTGATGGTCCCGGCGCAGATACGCAGTATTTT
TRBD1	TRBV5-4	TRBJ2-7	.	CASSLRDRSHEQYF	TGTGCCAGCAGCTTGAGGGACAGGTCCCACGAGCAGTACTTC
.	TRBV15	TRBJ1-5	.	CATSRDFPNQPQHF	TGTGCCACCAGCAGAGATTTCCCCAATCAGCCCCAGCATTTT
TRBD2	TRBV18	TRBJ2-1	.	CASSPGLEYEQFF	TGTGCCAGCTCACCGGGACTAGAGTATGAGCAGTTCTTC
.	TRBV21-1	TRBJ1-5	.	CASSTTHEPQHF	TGTGCCAGCAGCACAACTCATGAGCCCCAGCATTTT
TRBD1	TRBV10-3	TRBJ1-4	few	CAISEGQASGEKLFF	TGTGCCATCAGTGAAGGACAGGCATCGGGTGAAAAACTGTTTTTT
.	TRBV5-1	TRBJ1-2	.	CASSWDPGNGYTF	TGCGCCAGCAGCTGGGACCCTGGGAATGGCTACACCTTC
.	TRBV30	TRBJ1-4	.	CAWSQGQEKLFF	TGTGCCTGGAGTCAAGGACAGGAAAAACTGTTTTTT
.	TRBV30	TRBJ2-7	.	CACQTVSEQYF	TGTGCCTGCCAGACAGTTTCCGAGCAGTACTTC
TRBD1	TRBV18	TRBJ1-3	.	CASSPPRTGSDLGNTIYF	TGTGCCAGCTCACCACCGCGGACAGGGTCGGACTTAGGAAACACCATATATTTT
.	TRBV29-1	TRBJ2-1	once	CSVEGTSDNEQFF	TGCAGCGTTGAAGGGACAAGCGACAATGAGCAGTTCTTC
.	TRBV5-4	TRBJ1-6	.	CASSSGGGRSYNSPLHF	TGTGCCAGCAGCTCCGGCGGGGGGCGATCCTATAATTCACCCCTCCACTTT
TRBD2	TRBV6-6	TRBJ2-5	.	CASSYSATGGQETQYF	TGTGCCAGCAGTTACTCGGCGACGGGAGGGCAAGAGACCCAGTACTTC
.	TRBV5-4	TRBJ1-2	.	CASSRQETELRGYTF	TGTGCCAGCAGCCGACAGGAGACGGAGCTGCGGGGCTACACCTTC
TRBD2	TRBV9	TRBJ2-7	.	CASSIEREGPRVEQYF	TGTGCCAGCAGCATCGAGCGGGAGGGCCCTCGGGTCGAGCAGTACTTC
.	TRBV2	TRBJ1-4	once	CASSEAQRRRLFF	TGTGCCAGCAGTGAAGCACAGCGAAGGAGATTGTTTTTT
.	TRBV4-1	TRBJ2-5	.	CASSPGVRETQYF	TGCGCCAGCAGCCCCGGAGTGAGAGAGACCCAGTACTTC
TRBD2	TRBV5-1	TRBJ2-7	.	CASSHGLAGGPSYEQYF	TGCGCCAGCAGCCATGGACTAGCGGGAGGGCCGTCCTACGAGCAGTACTTC
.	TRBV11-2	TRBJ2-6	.	CASSGPWGANVLTF	TGTGCCAGCAGCGGACCTTGGGGGGCCAACGTCCTGACTTTC
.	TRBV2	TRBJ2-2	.	CASSAGANTGELFF	TGTGCCAGCAGTGCGGGAGCGAACACCGGGGAGCTGTTTTTT